The present entry profiles one TCR beta chain with its context. The target antigen is unknown. This sample is drawn from a study of blood T cells in healthy people across ages. Study-level findings and limits: Long-lived and aged donors differed, with more naive CD4+ cells and higher diversity in the long-lived.

For the second PCR, which ran for roughly 7 to 11 cycles, a sample-barcoded 5' primer and a J-beta primer mix were used. MiXCR, run by TCRdb on the 5' RACE reads, gives a single entry per CDR3 protein. The sample records about 640,000 distinct CDR3 sequences, about 53% being singletons. Germline-derived CDR1 and CDR2 are SGHNT and YYREEE (reference sequence). CDR3 length: 15 residues. V dropped 2 bases and J dropped 0 bases, with 6 bases sitting between them. Researchers isolated at least 6.5 million PBMCs per sample. This chain links TRBV5-4 with TRBJ2-6; D ambiguous. The source material was blood. The clonotype originates from a man aged 55 to 69 in good health. CDR3 DNA: TGTGCCAGCAGCTTTAGGGACTCTGGGGCCAACGTCCTGACTTTC. Its translation: CASSFRDSGANVLTF.